One and the same sample provided the 14 T cell receptor beta chains below, sequenced in a study of T cell therapy after organ transplantation. Some clones are missing from TCRdb's copy, which holds only in-frame ones; the method was immunoSEQ multiplex PCR. The sample includes 45,000 to 50,000 clones, 94% seen only once; the top ten take around 3.1%. Antigens of these TCRs are unknown. The source material was CD8+ T cells from blood, sampled before autologous CMV-specific T cell therapy. These receptors originate from a human patient who had received a solid organ transplant and had CMV disease.

The chain links TRBV5-4 to TRBJ2-1; D possibly corresponds to TRBD1 (6 bases). The ends were cut back, 5 bases at V and 7 bases at J, with 7 bases in the middle. This CDR3 has 11 residues. The germline V gene encodes CDR1 SGHNT and CDR2 YYREEE (reference sequence). The CDR3 loop reads CASSTGNEQFF. The CDR3 nucleotides read TGTGCCAGCAGTACAGGGAATGAGCAGTTCTTC.

CDR3 sequence: CASSLKPGQGHEKLFF. CDR3 sequence (DNA): TGTGCCAGCAGCTTGAAGCCGGGACAGGGGCATGAAAAACTGTTTTTT. The rearrangement uses TRBV7-2 and TRBJ1-4; 10 nucleotides align to TRBD1. With V trimmed by 3 bases and J by 6 bases, 7 bases remained unmatched. The length of the CDR3 is 16 residues. CDR1 and CDR2 from the germline V gene are SGHTA and FQGNSA.

The V gene is TRBV2, the J gene TRBJ2-1, with 7 nucleotides matching TRBD2. The CDR3 has 16 residues. CDR1 is SNHLY and CDR2 is FYNNEI in the germline V gene. V trimming: 7 bases; J trimming: 5 bases; junction bases outside the gene matches: 14. CDR3 DNA: TGTGCCAGCACCCATCCGGGACTATGGCCAAACAATGAGCAGTTCTTC. It translates to CASTHPGLWPNNEQFF.

This clone appeared once. The genes are TRBV6-6 and TRBJ1-1, with D unclear. CDR1 and CDR2 (germline): MNHNY, SVGAGI (reference sequence). The V end was cut by 2 bases, the J end by 5 bases, with 9 bases between. The CDR3 runs 13 residues. The chain's CDR3 is CASSYEGQTEAFF. CDR3 nucleotides: TGTGCCAGCAGTTACGAAGGGCAAACTGAAGCTTTCTTT.

The gene calls are TRBV4-1 and TRBJ1-4; 8 bases agree with TRBD1. V was pared by 1 base and J by 6 bases, with 13 bases of the junction left unmatched. Germline V lookup: CDR1 MGHRA, CDR2 YSYEKL. This CDR3 contains 18 residues. CDR3 amino acids: CASSQVFRGRLIYEKLFF. CDR3 DNA sequence: TGCGCCAGCAGCCAAGTTTTCAGGGGGCGGCTTATCTATGAAAAACTGTTTTTT.

The genes are TRBV13 and TRBJ2-2, with 9 bases matching TRBD1. V dropped 5 bases and J dropped 1; count of bases not matched to a gene: 5. This CDR3 has 16 residues. Germline V gene lookup returns CDR1 PRHDT and CDR2 FYEKMQ (reference sequence). This CDR3 is CASSPRQGVNTGELFF. In DNA form, the CDR3 reads TGTGCCAGCAGCCCAAGACAGGGGGTGAACACCGGGGAGCTGTTTTTT.

J is TRBJ1-1 and V is TRBV6-6; D is undetermined. Germline CDR1 and CDR2: MNHNY and SVGAGI (reference sequence). V was cut by 1 base and J by 1 base, with 10 bases left in between. The CDR3 extends over 15 amino acids. The CDR3 nucleotides are TGTGCCAGCAGTTACTTTCCGAACAAGAACACTGAAGCTTTCTTT. As protein: CASSYFPNKNTEAFF.

The rearrangement links TRBV6-5 to TRBJ2-2; unclear D gene. V was trimmed by 0 bases and J by 5 bases, leaving 7 bases between them. The CDR3 covers 14 residues. Germline loops: CDR1 MNHEY, CDR2 SVGAGI. CDR3 in amino acids: CASSYSLVTGELFF. The CDR3 nucleotides are TGTGCCAGCAGTTACTCCTTGGTGACCGGGGAGCTGTTTTTT.

The rearrangement uses TRBV11-2 and TRBJ1-1; the D gene is possibly TRBD1 (5 bases). The length of the CDR3 is 13 residues. Germline assignment: CDR1 SGHAT and CDR2 FQNNGV. V lost 7 bases, J lost 6 bases, and 15 bases lay in between. This CDR3 reads CASILGGGPEAFF. CDR3 coding DNA: TGTGCCAGCATCCTGGGGGGGGGACCTGAAGCTTTCTTT.

The chain employs TRBV15 and TRBJ2-3, with 8 positions matching TRBD2. There are 16 residues in the CDR3. The germline V gene encodes CDR1 LNHNV and CDR2 YYDKDF (reference sequence). J was trimmed by 2 bases and V by 0 bases; bases with no gene match: 4. The CDR3 DNA reads as TGTGCCACCAGCAGAGATCGAGCGGGAGACACAGATACGCAGTATTTT. This gives the protein CATSRDRAGDTDTQYF.

The V call is TRBV25-1, the J call TRBJ2-7; maybe TRBD1 (5 bases). Trimming removed 2 bases from V and 2 bases from J, with 16 bases in between. CDR1 and CDR2 (germline): MGHDK, SYGVNS. The CDR3 spans 16 residues. In DNA form, the CDR3 reads TGTGCCAGCAGTGAACGCCAGGATTGGGGCGCCTACGAGCAGTACTTC. The encoded protein is CASSERQDWGAYEQYF.

The chain has TRBV9 and TRBJ1-1, with D unclear. Looked up from germline, CDR1 is SGDLS and CDR2 is YYNGEE. There are 13 residues in the CDR3. V lost 0 bases to trimming and J lost 1 base, with 4 bases between them. As DNA, the CDR3 is TGTGCCAGCAGCGTAGACGGGAACACTGAAGCTTTCTTT. Its protein is CASSVDGNTEAFF.

The V call is TRBV4-1, the J call TRBJ2-7; D may be TRBD1 (5 bases). Germline CDR1 and CDR2: MGHRA and YSYEKL. CDR3 length: 16 residues. V was trimmed by 4 bases and J by 0 bases, leaving 16 bases between them. For the CDR3, the DNA is TGCGCCAGCAGCCCGATTGGGGCAACGGGCTCCTACGAGCAGTACTTC. It specifies CASSPIGATGSYEQYF.

The genes are TRBV7-9 and TRBJ1-3; TRBD1 matches 7 bases. Germline lookup yields CDR1 SEHNR and CDR2 FQNEAQ (reference sequence). J lost 4 bases, V lost 2 bases, and 14 bases had no gene match. CDR3 length equals 18 residues. The CDR3 bases are TGTGCCAGCAGCTTATCAGGCCGGACAGGCGTGGGAGGAAACACCATATATTTT. It yields the protein CASSLSGRTGVGGNTIYF.